This TCR beta chain was captured in a study of regulatory T cells in long-lasting Graves disease. Points from the study as a whole: With persistent disease, TRBV28, TRBJ1-2 and TRBJ2-5 were the favored segments. What was studied was peripheral blood only, and not thyroid tissue.

To make TCR beta libraries, researchers used iRepertoire HTBI primers and Arm-PCR of CDR3 regions. TCRdb used MiXCR to reprocess the multiplex PCR reads, holding one entry per CDR3 protein. Of some 560,000 distinct CDR3 sequences listed, about 16% are singletons. Per the germline V gene, CDR1 is SQVTM and CDR2 is ANQGSEA. V was clipped by 6 bases and J by 3 bases, with 17 bases between them. This CDR3 region has 14 residues. The sample holds a few counts of this clonotype. What it binds is not known. Time point described: newly diagnosed GD, antithyroid drugs for less than 3 months. Scientists built the TCR library using RNA that was extracted from PBMCs. The patients were drawn from one endocrinology department in Xi'an, China. As collected, the peripheral blood samples measured nine milliliters each and went into EDTA tubes. This sample also appeared in a second study, on T cells in Graves' hyperthyroidism and ophthalmopathy.

The chain is built from TRBV29-1 and TRBJ1-2, with D uncertain. The sequence was collected from a middle-aged woman with Graves disease. This specimen consisted of peripheral blood mononuclear cells (PBMCs), obtained at new diagnosis, from a patient treated with antithyroid drugs. Here the CDR3 reads CSVREAIGDYGYTF. The CDR3 nucleotides are TGCAGCGTCCGAGAAGCTATCGGGGACTATGGCTACACCTTC.